This T cell receptor beta chain was captured by sequencing in a study of blood T cell repertoires in COVID-19 (dated by TCRdb to about 2020). Context from the whole study: Collaborator samples came from the United States, Italy and Spain and covered acute and convalescent phases of COVID-19. Deeply sampled blood TCRbeta repertoires from subjects exposed to, actively infected with, or recovered from COVID-19 were included in the dataset. The repertoires were made available in a free public database intended to serve as a resource for research on the immune response to SARS-CoV-2. HLA class I and class II types, where available, came from metadata supplied by the sample provider rather than from assay-based typing. Samples came from the ongoing ImmuneRACE study (first 160 participants) plus 1,254 subjects from 6 global collaborators. The material from the prospective study consisted of cDNA or gDNA derived from T cells, B-cell-depleted T cells, or PBMCs. A de-identified subject ID, COVID-19 status, age in years and sex were almost always included in the sample metadata. The paper as a whole reports these results and caveats: The quantity of clinical and demographic metadata differed by source and by participant and was supplied without curation.

The immunoSEQ Assay, a bias-controlled multiplex PCR, was used to amplify TCRbeta CDR3 regions from genomic DNA. In the original analysis: The number of nucleated cells in each sample was estimated by amplification of reference gene primers within the assay. To quantify the absolute abundance of each unique TCRbeta CDR3 rearrangement, sequence reads were collapsed and filtered. For each sample, productive Simpson clonality was calculated as the square root of Simpson's diversity index across productive rearrangements. TCRdb's version of the immuneACCESS table is confined to in-frame rearrangements and falls short of the full clone set. An unresolved V gene accounts for under half of the shortfall where checked; the remainder is of unknown origin. D and trimming were read from the DNA, whereas the V and J calls and clone size are those reported in that table. Within this sample are over 250,000 clones, with 75% to 90% of them counted one time only. Approximately 11% of the sample comes from the top ten.

Via the germline V gene, CDR1 is SNHLY and CDR2 FYNNEI. The V and J ends are trimmed by 0 bases and 6 bases, leaving 11 bases between them. Including the terminal cysteine and phenylalanine, the CDR3 comprises 14 residues. The retained sequence is limited to the CDR3, 42 bases, with the frame set at the first base. The collaborating institutions used their own protocols to collect whole blood in K2EDTA tubes. Collaborator samples were shipped for TCRbeta analysis as frozen whole blood, isolated PBMCs, or DNA extracted from either sample type. Note on this clone: Its recognized antigen is unknown. There are no base qualities to consult, and no much larger clone falls within one base.

This chain joins TRBV2 to TRBJ1-2, with a weak D call of TRBD1 (5 bases match). The sequenced material came from peripheral blood. This clonotype originated in a woman aged 70 to 79 with acute or convalescent COVID-19. The nucleotide sequence reads TGTGCCAGCAGTGAAGCGCTACAGGTTCATGGCTACACCTTC. It encodes CASSEALQVHGYTF.